This note documents a single TCR beta chain sequence. Its specificity is unknown. These data belong to a study of shared clonotypes between healthy human individuals. Study summary: CD4 naive cells filled three plates per donor, CD4 memory three, CD8 naive two and CD8 memory one. Study-level findings and limits: Represented genetic and exposure-history diversity was restricted by having few donors.

Genomic DNA from each subset was divided evenly over several immunoSEQ plates. Each replicate PCR on the sorted subsets used approximately 200 ng DNA (around 30,000 T cell genomes). The method was immunoSEQ multiplex PCR; TCRdb's version includes in-frame clones alone and lacks a portion of them. The table records 1,500,000 or so clones, roughly 97% of them present only once. Between the trimmed V and J ends, which lost 5 bases and 5 bases, there was a span of 16 bases. This CDR3 has 14 residues. Germline-derived CDR1 and CDR2 are MNHEY and SMNVEV (reference sequence). Input material: naive CD4+ T cells sorted from blood. Subset meaning: CD45RA+ positively selected. The clonotype originates from a young man in good health. This chain joins TRBV27 and TRBJ2-7, with D possibly matching TRBD2 (5 bases). CDR3 loop: CASSPRYSVHEQYF. In DNA form, the CDR3 reads TGTGCCAGCAGTCCTCGATATAGCGTCCACGAGCAGTACTTC.